The clone carrying this TCR beta chain has a handful of counts. Each CDR3 protein gets one entry after TCRdb re-called the PCR reads with MiXCR. The sample has more than 9,000 distinct CDR3 sequences, around a quarter seen once; the top ten hold approximately 9.1%. The entry originates in a study of immune characterization of retroperitoneal liposarcoma. Sample: tumor tissue. The sequence was obtained from a female donor with retroperitoneal liposarcoma.

The CDR3 DNA sequence: TGTGCCAGCAGTTCGGGACTAGCGGCGTCCTACGAGCAGTTCTTC. Translation gives CASSSGLAASYEQFF. The chain joins TRBV6-5 to TRBJ2-1; 11 positions agree with TRBD2. The CDR3 is 15 residues long. Germline CDR1 reads MNHEY; CDR2 reads SVGAGI. Trimming cost V 4 bases and J 10 bases; bases outside gene matches: 9.